The source of this T cell receptor beta chain is a study of T cell responses to AZD1222 COVID-19 vaccine. Assay used: immunoSEQ multiplex PCR; TCRdb lists only in-frame clones, some missing. This sample has some 200,000 clones, with roughly 90% found just once. Germline loops: CDR1 MGHDK, CDR2 SYGVNS. CDR3 length equals 15 residues. V lost 5 bases and J lost 6; bases outside the gene matches: 5. The sample consisted of peripheral blood, taken on day 0 of AZD1222 vaccination. The sequence was collected from an adult in good health. The chain uses TRBV25-1 and TRBJ2-4; TRBD2 matches 12 bases. CDR3 nucleotides: TGTGCCAGCAGTAGGACTAGCGGGATTCCAAACATTCAGTACTTC. It specifies CASSRTSGIPNIQYF. The full variable domain, completed using reference TRBV25-1 and TRBJ2-4, is EADIYQTPRYLVIGTGKKITLECSQTMGHDKMYWYQQDPGMELHLIHYSYGVNSTEKGDLSSESTVSRIRTEHFPLTLESARPSHTSQYLCASSRTSGIPNIQYFGAGTRLSVL.